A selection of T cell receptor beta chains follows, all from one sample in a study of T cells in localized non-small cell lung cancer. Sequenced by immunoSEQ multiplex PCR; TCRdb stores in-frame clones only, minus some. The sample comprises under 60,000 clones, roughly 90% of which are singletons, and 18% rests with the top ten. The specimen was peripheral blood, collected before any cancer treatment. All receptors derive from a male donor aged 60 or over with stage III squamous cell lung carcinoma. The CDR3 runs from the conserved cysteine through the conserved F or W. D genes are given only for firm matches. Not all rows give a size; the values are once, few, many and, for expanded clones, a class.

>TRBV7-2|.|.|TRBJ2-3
TGTGCCAGCAGCTCGTCCCAGGGCGGGGCCACAGATACGCAGTATTTT
CASSSSQGGATDTQYF
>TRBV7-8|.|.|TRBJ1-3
TGTGCCAGCAGCTGGACCAGGGACTCCTCTGGAAACACCATATATTTT
CASSWTRDSSGNTIYF
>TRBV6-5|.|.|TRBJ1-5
TGTGCCAGCAGTTACGTGAGGGATCAGCCCCAGCATTTT
CASSYVRDQPQHF
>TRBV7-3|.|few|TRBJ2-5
TGTGCCAGCAGCTTGGGCTGGGGGGCAGGGGAGACCCAGTACTTC
CASSLGWGAGETQYF
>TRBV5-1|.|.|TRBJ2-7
TGCGCCAGCAGCTTGAGGGCAGGACAGAACGAGCAGTACTTC
CASSLRAGQNEQYF
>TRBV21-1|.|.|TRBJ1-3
TGTGCCAGCAGCAAAGAATCCCTTAGCTCTGGAAACACCATATATTTT
CASSKESLSSGNTIYF
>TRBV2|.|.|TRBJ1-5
TGTGCCAGCAGTGAATTGACAGAGGAACAGCCCCAGCATTTT
CASSELTEEQPQHF
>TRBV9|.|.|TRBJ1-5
TGTGCCAGCAGCGGGCAGAGCAATCAGCCCCAGCATTTT
CASSGQSNQPQHF
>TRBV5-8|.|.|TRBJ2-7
TGTGCCAGCACCCCCTACCGGAGCTCCTACGAGCAGTACTTC
CASTPYRSSYEQYF
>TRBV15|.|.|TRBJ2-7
TGTGCCACCAGCAGAGGGGGCCAGTCTTCCTACGAGCAGTACTTC
CATSRGGQSSYEQYF
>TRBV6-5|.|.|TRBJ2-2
TGTGCCAGCAGTACGGAATCGAGAGGAACCGGGGAGCTGTTTTTT
CASSTESRGTGELFF
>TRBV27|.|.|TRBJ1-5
TGTGCCAGCAGTTTGGCCACCTTGGGTTTACAGGGAAGCAATCAGCCCCAGCATTTT
CASSLATLGLQGSNQPQHF
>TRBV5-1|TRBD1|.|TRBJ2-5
TGCGCCAGCAGCTTAATCCGTGGGACAGGGGGAAGAGAGACCCAGTACTTC
CASSLIRGTGGRETQYF
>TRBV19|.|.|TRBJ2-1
TGTGCCAGTAGTCGGACAGTTAATGAGCAGTTCTTC
CASSRTVNEQFF
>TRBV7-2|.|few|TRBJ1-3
TGTGCCAGCAGCTTATCGGGATTCGGAAACACCATATATTTT
CASSLSGFGNTIYF
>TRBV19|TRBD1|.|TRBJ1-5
TGTGCCAGTACCTCCGAACAAGGACAGGGGGCATATCAGCCCCAGCATTTT
CASTSEQGQGAYQPQHF
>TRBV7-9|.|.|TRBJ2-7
TGTGCCAGCAGCTTAGTAGGGGGTGGCCTCTCCTACGAGCAGTACTTC
CASSLVGGGLSYEQYF
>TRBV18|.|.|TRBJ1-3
TGTGCCAGCTCAGTCGCCGGAAACACCATATATTTT
CASSVAGNTIYF
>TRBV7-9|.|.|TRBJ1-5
TGTGCCAGCAGCCTCCAAGGCGATCAGCCCCAGCATTTT
CASSLQGDQPQHF
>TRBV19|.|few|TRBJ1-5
TGTGCCAGTAGTAGGGGGCGGGCCGACAGCAATCAGCCCCAGCATTTT
CASSRGRADSNQPQHF
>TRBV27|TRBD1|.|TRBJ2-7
TGTGCCAGCAGTTCTCCTCGGGGACAGGGGGATCACTCCTACGAGCAGTACTTC
CASSSPRGQGDHSYEQYF
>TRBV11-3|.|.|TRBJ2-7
TGTGCCAGCAGCAACGGGACGGGGGCCTACGAGCAGTACTTC
CASSNGTGAYEQYF
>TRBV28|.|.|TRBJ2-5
TGTGCCAGCAGTTCCCCGGGACGACAAGAGACCCAGTACTTC
CASSSPGRQETQYF
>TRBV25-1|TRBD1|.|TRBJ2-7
TGTGCCAGCCATAACGACAGGGACAACGAGCAGTACTTC
CASHNDRDNEQYF